These 21 T cell receptor beta chains share one sample of origin, sequenced in a study of T-cell memory formation after mild COVID-19. MiXCR, run by TCRdb on the 5' RACE reads, gives a single entry per CDR3 protein. The sample consists of under 300,000 distinct CDR3 sequences, 8.5% to 9.5% of them appearing once. The sequenced sample consisted of PBMCs or a T cell subset sorted from them (not recorded which). These TCRs come from a man in his late teens or twenties who had mild COVID-19 (a few samples of this study predate the infection). Cell type and time point are not known.

The chain has TRBV18 and TRBJ2-1, with 11 bases identical to TRBD1. The CDR3 is made up of 17 amino acids. Germline CDR1 KGHSH, CDR2 LQKENI. J was trimmed by 4 bases and V by 2 bases; bases with no gene match: 7. The chain's CDR3 is CASSPSPRDRGYNEQFF. In nucleotides, the CDR3 is TGTGCCAGCTCACCAAGCCCCCGGGACAGGGGGTACAATGAGCAGTTCTTC.

V is TRBV5-1 and J is TRBJ2-6; D assignment may be TRBD1 or TRBD2 (6 bases each). Per the germline V gene, CDR1 is SGHRS and CDR2 is YFSETQ. This CDR3 is 16 amino acids long. Trimming cost V 3 bases and J 2 bases, with 12 bases left between them. For the CDR3, the DNA is TGCGCCAGCAGCTGGCGGAGGGGGGCTGGGGCCAACGTCCTGACTTTC. Translating it yields CASSWRRGAGANVLTF. Drawing the rest from reference TRBV5-1 and TRBJ2-6, the complete variable domain is KAGVTQTPRYLIKTRGQQVTLSCSPISGHRSVSWYQQTPGQGLQFLFEYFSETQRNKGNFPGRFSGRQFSNSRSEMNVSTLELGDSALYLCASSWRRGAGANVLTFGAGSRLTVL.

The chain joins TRBV4-1 to TRBJ2-2; D may be TRBD1 or TRBD2 (5 bases each). V shed 5 bases and J shed 6 bases, with 13 bases lying between them. The germline V gene encodes CDR1 MGHRA and CDR2 YSYEKL. CDR3 size: 14 residues. The CDR3 region has the DNA TGCGCCAGCAGCAGACAGAGGGTCTCCGGGGAGCTGTTTTTT. Translation: CASSRQRVSGELFF.

This clonotype occurred many times. The CDR3 DNA reads as TGTGCCAGCAGCTTCACAGGGGGAGGCACTGAAGCTTTCTTT. The encoded protein is CASSFTGGGTEAFF. The chain is built from TRBV12-3 or TRBV12-4 and TRBJ1-1; 8 nucleotides agree with TRBD1. The trim removed 6 bases at V and 4 bases at J, leaving 7 bases unmatched. The CDR3 is 14 amino acids.

This rearrangement joins TRBV7-2 to TRBJ1-2; D remains ambiguous. The CDR3 sequence is 13 residues long. Trimming took off 0 bases at V and 4 bases at J, with 6 bases between the two ends. The germline V gene has CDR1 SGHTA and CDR2 FQGNSA. This CDR3 is CASSLARVYGYTF. The CDR3 bases are TGTGCCAGCAGCTTAGCCAGAGTCTATGGCTACACCTTC.

The chain couples TRBV7-9 to TRBJ2-4; either TRBD1 or TRBD2 may fit D (7 bases each). CDR1 and CDR2 from the germline V gene are SEHNR and FQNEAQ (reference sequence). Trimming stripped 2 bases from V and 0 bases from J, with 14 bases between. The CDR3 spans 17 residues. CDR3 sequence: CASSLQGGKLAKNIQYF. CDR3 bases: TGTGCCAGCAGCTTACAGGGGGGGAAGCTAGCCAAAAACATTCAGTACTTC.

Here the CDR3 DNA reads TGCAGTGCCTTCGGCGGGGTAGGCCAAGAGACCCAGTACTTC. Its translation: CSAFGGVGQETQYF. The chain uses TRBV20-1 and TRBJ2-5, with D possibly being TRBD2 (6 bases). Looked up from germline, CDR1 is DFQATT and CDR2 is SNEGSKA (reference sequence). V lost 6 bases and J lost 1, with 15 bases in between. The CDR3 spans 14 residues.

This clonotype was seen a handful of times. J is TRBJ2-7 and V is TRBV6-5; D not certain. The V gene lost 7 bases and the J gene lost 5 bases, with 9 bases spanning the gap. Germline CDR1 reads MNHEY; CDR2 reads SVGAGI. This CDR3 contains 11 residues. CDR3 coding DNA: TGTGCCAGCAACCGACCTAACGAGCAGTACTTC. This encodes CASNRPNEQYF.

This clonotype was seen only a few times. This rearrangement joins TRBV4-2 to TRBJ1-2, with D possibly being TRBD1 (6 bases). Germline V gene lookup returns CDR1 LGHNA and CDR2 YNFKEQ. Trimming stripped 4 bases from V and 5 bases from J, with 17 bases between. This CDR3 contains 15 residues. The CDR3 is CASSLGAAGGYGYTF. Here the CDR3 DNA reads TGTGCCAGCAGCCTGGGGGCGGCCGGCGGGTATGGCTACACCTTC.

The chain is built from TRBV6-6 and TRBJ2-2; D ambiguous. The V end was cut by 8 bases, the J end by 6 bases, with 10 bases between. Germline lookup yields CDR1 MNHNY and CDR2 SVGAGI (reference sequence). The CDR3 loop spans 12 amino acids. The chain's CDR3 is CASHPAAGELFF. The CDR3 nucleotides are TGTGCCAGCCATCCCGCGGCCGGGGAGCTGTTTTTT.

The chain recombines TRBV28 with TRBJ2-5; TRBD2 matches 13 bases. CDR1 is MDHEN and CDR2 is SYDVKM in the germline V gene. This CDR3 is built from 16 residues. V trimming: 2 bases; J trimming: 5 bases; junction bases outside the gene matches: 5. The CDR3 region has the DNA TGTGCCAGCAGTTTAGGGACTAGCGGGGCTCAGGAGACCCAGTACTTC. As protein: CASSLGTSGAQETQYF.

The table lists this clonotype with a few counts. CDR3 region: CASSSSPYYEQYF. The CDR3 bases are TGTGCCAGCAGCTCATCACCTTACTACGAGCAGTACTTC. The chain employs TRBV7-2 and TRBJ2-7; D uncertain. The germline V gene encodes CDR1 SGHTA and CDR2 FQGNSA. The CDR3 is 13 residues long. Trimming stripped 4 bases from V and 3 bases from J, with 10 bases between.

A few counts support this clonotype. The chain couples TRBV11-2 to TRBJ2-7; maybe TRBD2 (5 bases). The length of the CDR3 is 13 residues. The germline V gene encodes CDR1 SGHAT and CDR2 FQNNGV. Trimming pared 5 bases from V and 5 bases from J, leaving 13 bases between. The CDR3 region is CASSPYMGDEQYV. The CDR3 DNA sequence: TGTGCCAGCAGCCCCTATATGGGAGACGAGCAGTACGTC.

This clonotype was detected a few times. The chain combines TRBV6-6 with TRBJ2-3, with a weak D call TRBD1 (5 bases). Germline loops: CDR1 MNHNY, CDR2 SVGAGI (reference sequence). This CDR3 comprises 14 residues. V dropped 4 bases and J dropped 8 bases, with 16 bases sitting between them. CDR3 bases: TGTGCCAGCAGTTCCAAACCAGGGTCGGGTACGCAGTATTTT. Protein product: CASSSKPGSGTQYF.

This chain joins TRBV6-5 and TRBJ2-6; D gene uncertain. Germline CDR1 is MNHEY and CDR2 is SVGAGI. The V end was cut by 8 bases, the J end by 2 bases, with 7 bases between. The length of the CDR3 is 13 residues. The CDR3 DNA reads TGTGCCAGCCAAGCCCCTGGGGCCAACGTCCTGACTTTC. Its protein is CASQAPGANVLTF.

The J gene is TRBJ2-3, the V gene TRBV12-3 or TRBV12-4; no firm D call. Trimming removed 3 bases at V and 4 bases at J, with 8 bases between. The CDR3 extends over 13 amino acids. The CDR3: CASSFWVADTQYF. Written as DNA, the CDR3 is TGTGCCAGCAGTTTTTGGGTTGCAGATACGCAGTATTTT.

This chain joins TRBV7-2 and TRBJ1-6; no reliable D call. Germline values: CDR1 SGHTA, CDR2 FQGNSA. V gave up 3 bases and J gave up 8 bases, with 11 bases separating them. The CDR3 is 14 residues long. The chain's CDR3 is CASSFSGSDSPLHF. The CDR3 DNA reads TGTGCCAGCAGCTTCTCAGGATCGGATTCACCCCTCCACTTT.

V is TRBV19 and J is TRBJ2-3; 8 nucleotides align to TRBD2. The CDR3 length is 14 residues. V shed 10 bases and J 1 base; nucleotides not matched to a gene: 7. Germline lookup yields CDR1 LNHDA and CDR2 SQIVND (reference sequence). CDR3 nucleotide sequence: TGTGCCAATATTCCGGGGGGGGGCACAGATACGCAGTATTTT. This translates into CANIPGGGTDTQYF.

This chain connects TRBV6-2 or TRBV6-3 to TRBJ2-5; D assignment may be TRBD1 or TRBD2 (5 bases each). CDR3 length: 13 residues. Trimming pared 6 bases from V and 5 bases from J, leaving 13 bases between. Germline V lookup: CDR1 MNHEY, CDR2 SVGEGT. Here the CDR3 DNA reads TGTGCCAGCAGAAGGGACCAAGGGGAGACCCAGTACTTC. This codes for CASRRDQGETQYF.

The rearrangement links TRBV5-1 to TRBJ1-2, with TRBD1 matching over 7 bases. Germline V CDR1 and CDR2: SGHRS, YFSETQ. Trimming removed 3 bases from V and 8 bases from J; junction bases left unmatched: 13. CDR3 size: 15 residues. The CDR3 DNA follows: TGCGCCAGCAGCTCACTGAAACAAGGACAGGAAGGCTACACCTTC. Protein: CASSSLKQGQEGYTF.

This clonotype was counted only a few times. The CDR3 sequence: CASSPGLGAPGELFF. CDR3 DNA sequence: TGTGCCAGCAGCCCGGGTTTAGGAGCGCCCGGGGAGCTGTTTTTT. The chain combines TRBV4-2 with TRBJ2-2; D is undetermined. Germline CDR1 reads LGHNA; CDR2 reads YNFKEQ. The length of the CDR3 is 15 residues. Trimming took off 4 bases at V and 6 bases at J, with 15 bases between the two ends.